The 31 T cell receptor beta chains listed next were all sequenced from one sample in a study of response to subunit inactivated influenza vaccine. TCRdb redid the calling of the RT-PCR reads with MiXCR, one entry per CDR3 protein. Among roughly 650,000 distinct CDR3 sequences listed, about a sixth were seen once. This specimen consisted of PBMCs from blood, obtained 12 days after vaccination. Receptors originate from a man in his fifties who received an inactivated influenza vaccine.

This clonotype appeared a few times. This chain connects TRBV5-1 to TRBJ2-2; 8 bases match TRBD2. The CDR3 totals 18 residues. From germline, CDR1 is SGHRS and CDR2 YFSETQ. Losses at the gene ends were 3 bases for V and 2 bases for J; bases not matched to a gene: 12. CDR3 nucleotide sequence: TGCGCCAGCAGCTCGAACTTTGCGGGGGGCGCCAACACCGGGGAGCTGTTTTTT. It is translated as CASSSNFAGGANTGELFF.

This clonotype was detected ten times or more. V and J are TRBV6-1 and TRBJ1-1; D is perhaps TRBD1 (6 bases). Germline CDR1 MNHNS, CDR2 SASEGT. The CDR3 sequence is 16 residues long. With 5 bases removed from V and 0 bases from J, the gap between germline ends came to 16 bases. Here the CDR3 reads CASSPDRFFMNTEAFF. The CDR3 coding sequence is TGTGCCAGCAGTCCTGACAGGTTCTTCATGAACACTGAAGCTTTCTTT.

This chain links TRBV3-1 with TRBJ1-2; TRBD1 might be the D (6 bases). V was pared by 0 bases and J by 8 bases, with 25 bases between. The CDR3 runs to 18 residues. Germline-derived CDR1 and CDR2 are LGHDT and YNNKEL (reference sequence). The CDR3 bases are TGTGCCAGCAGCCAAGATTGGGGACAACTTGGACGTATCGGGGGCTACACCTTC. Translating gives CASSQDWGQLGRIGGYTF.

This sequence joins TRBV20-1 and TRBJ2-1; 7 bases fit TRBD2. The CDR3 runs to 11 residues. The germline CDR1 and CDR2 sequences are DFQATT and SNEGSKA (reference sequence). V was clipped by 5 bases and J by 10 bases; unmatched bases: 5. CDR3: CSAPSRGEQFF. Here the CDR3 DNA reads TGCAGTGCTCCGTCGCGGGGGGAGCAGTTCTTC.

This clonotype was counted a few times. J is TRBJ2-3 and V is TRBV7-2, with a weak D call TRBD1 (7 bases). Trimming removed 0 bases at V and 5 bases at J, with 12 bases between. The CDR3 length is 15 residues. Germline lookup yields CDR1 SGHTA and CDR2 FQGNSA. The CDR3 DNA reads TGTGCCAGCAGCTTAGCCCGCAGGGGGGAAGATACGCAGTATTTT. As protein: CASSLARRGEDTQYF.

The chain recombines TRBV20-1 with TRBJ1-2; D gene unclear. The CDR3 is 15 residues long. Looked up from germline, CDR1 is DFQATT and CDR2 is SNEGSKA (reference sequence). The V and J ends lost 0 bases and 0 bases respectively, with 11 bases between them. The CDR3 reads CSARDRDTANYGYTF. The CDR3 DNA follows: TGCAGTGCTAGAGATCGTGACACCGCTAACTATGGCTACACCTTC.

The chain couples TRBV5-1 to TRBJ2-2, with TRBD1 matching over 8 bases. Germline V gene lookup returns CDR1 SGHRS and CDR2 YFSETQ. J lost 3 bases, V lost 4 bases, and 5 bases had no gene match. This CDR3 comprises 15 residues. The CDR3 nucleotides are TGCGCCAGCAGCCTGCAGGGGGCGGACACCGGGGAGCTGTTTTTT. Translating it yields CASSLQGADTGELFF.

This chain connects TRBV20-1 to TRBJ2-1; 9 nucleotides line up with TRBD2. The CDR3 runs to 13 residues. J gave up 8 bases and V 5 bases, and 7 bases lay outside the gene matches. CDR1 and CDR2 (germline): DFQATT, SNEGSKA (reference sequence). The CDR3 DNA reads TGCAGTGCTGCCGGGACTAGCTATGATGAGCAGTTCTTC. It specifies CSAAGTSYDEQFF.

This clonotype was seen only once. The chain recombines TRBV5-1 with TRBJ2-5, with D perhaps matching TRBD2 (5 bases). Between the trimmed V and J ends, which lost 0 bases and 2 bases, there was a span of 14 bases. CDR3 length equals 16 residues. Germline assignment: CDR1 SGHRS and CDR2 YFSETQ. The CDR3 coding sequence is TGCGCCAGCAGCTTGGGAGGGCGGGCCGAACAAGAGACCCAGTACTTC. Protein: CASSLGGRAEQETQYF.

V is TRBV7-6 and J is TRBJ2-3; D uncertain. CDR1 and CDR2 from the germline V gene are SGHVS and FNYEAQ. V lost 4 bases and J lost 1, with 9 bases in between. This CDR3 region has 14 residues. The CDR3 region has the DNA TGTGCCAGCAGCTCTCATTGGGGCACAGATACGCAGTATTTT. Translated, it gives CASSSHWGTDTQYF.

V usage is TRBV7-9 and J usage is TRBJ2-7, with 8 positions matching TRBD2. With V trimmed by 5 bases and J by 3 bases, 9 bases remained unmatched. The germline V gene encodes CDR1 SEHNR and CDR2 FQNEAQ (reference sequence). The CDR3 extends over 15 amino acids. The CDR3 bases are TGTGCCAGCAGCCACAAAGCGGGGGTATTCTACGAGCAGTACTTC. Encoded protein: CASSHKAGVFYEQYF.

This clonotype was seen a handful of times. The rearrangement uses TRBV19 and TRBJ2-3, with no clear D. Per germline, CDR1 LNHDA and CDR2 SQIVND (reference sequence). The CDR3 consists of 13 residues. V lost 3 bases and J lost 1, with 5 bases in between. CDR3 sequence: CASSMWGTDTQYF. The CDR3 DNA follows: TGTGCCAGTAGTATGTGGGGCACAGATACGCAGTATTTT.

The J gene is TRBJ2-1, the V gene TRBV12-5, with 12 bases that match TRBD2. There are 15 residues in the CDR3. The ends lost 5 bases at V and 7 bases at J; junction bases unmatched: 6. Germline V gene lookup returns CDR1 LGHNT and CDR2 FRNRAP. The CDR3 reads CASGLLAGGGNEQFF. The CDR3 DNA is TGTGCTAGTGGTCTCCTAGCGGGGGGGGGTAATGAGCAGTTCTTC.

The rearrangement links TRBV29-1 to TRBJ2-7; 8 positions match TRBD1. The CDR3 is 14 residues long. Germline CDR1 and CDR2: SQVTM and ANQGSEA. J was trimmed by 3 bases and V by 7 bases; bases with no gene match: 11. The CDR3 loop reads CSGLGAGGLYEQYF. The CDR3 nucleotides are TGCAGCGGGCTCGGGGCAGGGGGCCTCTACGAGCAGTACTTC.

The chain has TRBV2 and TRBJ2-2, with 8 bases that match TRBD2. The CDR3 contains 13 residues. Germline V gene data show CDR1 as SNHLY and CDR2 as FYNNEI. V was pared by 9 bases and J by 4 bases, with 4 bases of the junction left unmatched. The CDR3 sequence: CASSGTSTGELFF. In nucleotides, the CDR3 is TGTGCCAGTAGCGGGACTAGCACCGGGGAGCTGTTTTTT.

In the case of this clonotype: The junction departs from germline at one end; a sequencing error may be responsible. V gene TRBV15 combines with J gene TRBJ1-1, with 7 bases aligning to TRBD1. The CDR3 is 14 residues long. CDR1 LNHNV and CDR2 YYDKDF come from the germline V gene (reference sequence). The CDR3 DNA follows: TGTGCCACCAGCGGAGACAGGGTATCCACTGAAGCTTTCTTT. Encoded protein: CATSGDRVSTEAFF. The variable domain in full, with the rest retrieved from reference TRBV15 and TRBJ1-1, is DAMVIQNPRYQVTQFGKPVTLSCSQTLNHNVMYWYQQKSSQAPKLLFHYYDKDFNNEADTPDNFQSRRPNTSFCFLDIRSPGLGDTAMYLCATSGDRVSTEAFFGQGTRLTVV.

This clonotype occurred a few times. CDR3 sequence reads: CASSQTGTHEQYF. The DNA for the CDR3 is TGCGCCAGCAGCCAAACCGGGACCCACGAGCAGTACTTC. The chain has TRBV4-1 and TRBJ2-7; either TRBD1 or TRBD2 may fit D (5 bases each). V was clipped by 2 bases and J by 5 bases, with 10 bases between them. The CDR3 is 13 amino acids. Germline V gene lookup returns CDR1 MGHRA and CDR2 YSYEKL.

This clonotype was detected only a few times. J is TRBJ2-5 and V is TRBV28; 10 bases match TRBD2. The CDR3 length is 14 residues. The J segment lost 5 bases and the V segment lost 6 bases, leaving 6 bases of the junction unmatched. Looked up from germline, CDR1 is MDHEN and CDR2 is SYDVKM. The CDR3 loop is CASSKLAGRETQYF. The CDR3 nucleotides read TGTGCCAGCAGCAAACTAGCGGGGAGGGAGACCCAGTACTTC. Looking up the rest from reference TRBV28 and TRBJ2-5 gives the full variable domain: DVKVTQSSRYLVKRTGEKVFLECVQDMDHENMFWYRQDPGLGLRLIYFSYDVKMKEKGDIPEGYSVSREKKERFSLILESASTNQTSMYLCASSKLAGRETQYFGPGTRLLVL.

This clonotype has just a few counts. V gene TRBV5-4 combines with J gene TRBJ2-5; tentative D call: TRBD2 (5 bases). CDR1 and CDR2 from the germline V gene are SGHNT and YYREEE (reference sequence). This CDR3 contains 13 residues. Between the trimmed V and J ends, which lost 1 base and 5 bases, there was a span of 9 bases. CDR3 DNA sequence: TGTGCCAGCAGCTTGCGGGGAAAGGAGACCCAGTACTTC. Protein sequence: CASSLRGKETQYF.

This clonotype was counted a few times. The genes are TRBV10-3 and TRBJ2-4, with D unclear. Germline values: CDR1 ENHRY, CDR2 SYGVKD. V was clipped by 2 bases and J by 2 bases, with 4 bases between them. CDR3 length: 13 amino acids. The CDR3 loop is CAISEASKNIQYF. The DNA for the CDR3 is TGTGCCATCAGTGAGGCGTCCAAAAACATTCAGTACTTC.

This clonotype was counted between two and nine times. The chain uses TRBV5-1 and TRBJ2-7; D gene uncertain. This CDR3 has 17 amino acids. Trimming stripped 3 bases from V and 2 bases from J, with 21 bases between. Germline values: CDR1 SGHRS, CDR2 YFSETQ. CDR3 nucleotides: TGCGCCAGCAGCTGGGGAACGAGTACAGAGATCCCCTACGAGCAGTACTTC. Translated: CASSWGTSTEIPYEQYF. Variable domain in full (rest from reference TRBV5-1 and TRBJ2-7): KAGVTQTPRYLIKTRGQQVTLSCSPISGHRSVSWYQQTPGQGLQFLFEYFSETQRNKGNFPGRFSGRQFSNSRSEMNVSTLELGDSALYLCASSWGTSTEIPYEQYFGPGTRLTVT.

V and J are TRBV7-2 and TRBJ1-2, with TRBD1 as a possible D gene (5 bases). The CDR3 consists of 12 residues. Germline CDR1 SGHTA, CDR2 FQGNSA. The V and J ends lost 6 bases and 6 bases respectively, with 11 bases between them. CDR3 residues: CASSSQGDGYTF. CDR3 in DNA: TGTGCCAGCAGTTCCCAGGGCGATGGCTACACCTTC. Full variable domain (rest looked up from reference TRBV7-2 and TRBJ1-2): GAGVSQSPSNKVTEKGKDVELRCDPISGHTALYWYRQSLGQGLEFLIYFQGNSAPDKSGLPSDRFSAERTGGSVSTLTIQRTQQEDSAVYLCASSSQGDGYTFGSGTRLTVV.

The gene calls are TRBV11-1 and TRBJ2-6; D is unclear. Germline V gene lookup returns CDR1 SGHAT and CDR2 FQDESV (reference sequence). The CDR3 runs to 18 residues. Trimming stripped 3 bases from V and 0 bases from J, with 15 bases between. CDR3 DNA: TGTGCCAGCAGCTTTGGAAGTCGGATGCGCTCTGGGGCCAACGTCCTGACTTTC. Protein product: CASSFGSRMRSGANVLTF.

The chain carries TRBV19 and TRBJ1-2; 7 nucleotides match TRBD1. Trimming at V came to 3 bases and at J to 4 bases, leaving 14 bases not matched to a gene. CDR1 is LNHDA, CDR2 SQIVND, per germline (reference sequence). This CDR3 has 17 amino acids. This chain's CDR3 is CASSIGHSSAGGYGYTF. The DNA for the CDR3 is TGTGCCAGTAGTATTGGACACAGCTCCGCAGGGGGCTATGGCTACACCTTC.

V usage is TRBV29-1 and J usage is TRBJ2-7; D is unresolved. The CDR3 consists of 11 residues. V lost 4 bases and J lost 6, with 10 bases in between. Germline values: CDR1 SQVTM, CDR2 ANQGSEA. The CDR3 loop reads CSVASNREQYF. CDR3 nucleotide sequence: TGCAGCGTTGCGAGCAATCGCGAGCAGTACTTC.

This clonotype turned up a few times. The CDR3 here is CSVRTGGGETQYF. CDR3 in DNA: TGCAGCGTGAGGACAGGGGGAGGAGAGACCCAGTACTTC. The V gene is TRBV29-1, the J gene TRBJ2-5; 10 bases are a match to TRBD1. Germline CDR1 SQVTM, CDR2 ANQGSEA. After removal of 6 bases from V and 4 bases from J, the junction contained 5 bases not matched to a gene. The CDR3 has 13 amino acids.

The chain joins TRBV4-2 to TRBJ1-6; D ambiguous. The CDR3 consists of 20 residues. The V gene lost 0 bases and the J gene lost 0 bases, with 18 bases spanning the gap. From germline, CDR1 is LGHNA and CDR2 YNFKEQ. CDR3 amino acids: CASSQDSIERPSSYNSPLHF. CDR3 DNA sequence: TGTGCCAGCAGCCAAGATAGCATTGAGAGACCGAGCTCCTATAATTCACCCCTCCACTTT.

This clonotype was seen a handful of times. V usage is TRBV5-1 and J usage is TRBJ1-2; no clear D. Per the germline V gene, CDR1 is SGHRS and CDR2 is YFSETQ. With 2 bases removed from V and 0 bases from J, the gap between germline ends came to 20 bases. This CDR3 is built from 18 residues. CDR3 amino acids: CASSFASGPVPANYGYTF. The CDR3 DNA reads as TGCGCCAGCAGCTTCGCCAGCGGACCCGTCCCAGCTAACTATGGCTACACCTTC.

This clonotype was found a few times. V and J are TRBV20-1 and TRBJ2-1; D uncertain. Trimming left V 6 bases short and J 3 bases short, with 15 bases between. The CDR3 sequence is 14 residues long. Germline CDR1 DFQATT, CDR2 SNEGSKA (reference sequence). CDR3 sequence: CSAPRTEDYNEQFF. The CDR3 bases are TGCAGTGCCCCTAGGACCGAGGACTACAATGAGCAGTTCTTC.

V usage is TRBV25-1 and J usage is TRBJ1-1, with D hard to call. CDR1 is MGHDK and CDR2 is SYGVNS in the germline V gene. Between the trimmed V and J ends, which lost 3 bases and 0 bases, there was a span of 8 bases. The CDR3 is 14 amino acids. The CDR3 here is CASSEDGLNTEAFF. CDR3 nucleotides: TGTGCCAGCAGTGAGGACGGATTGAACACTGAAGCTTTCTTT.

The chain uses TRBV28 and TRBJ2-7, with D possibly being TRBD1 (6 bases). Trimming stripped 6 bases from V and 3 bases from J, with 9 bases between. Germline lookup yields CDR1 MDHEN and CDR2 SYDVKM. The CDR3 spans 12 residues. CDR3 DNA: TGTGCCAGCAGCAGGGGCTTCTACGAGCAGTACTTC. It specifies CASSRGFYEQYF.